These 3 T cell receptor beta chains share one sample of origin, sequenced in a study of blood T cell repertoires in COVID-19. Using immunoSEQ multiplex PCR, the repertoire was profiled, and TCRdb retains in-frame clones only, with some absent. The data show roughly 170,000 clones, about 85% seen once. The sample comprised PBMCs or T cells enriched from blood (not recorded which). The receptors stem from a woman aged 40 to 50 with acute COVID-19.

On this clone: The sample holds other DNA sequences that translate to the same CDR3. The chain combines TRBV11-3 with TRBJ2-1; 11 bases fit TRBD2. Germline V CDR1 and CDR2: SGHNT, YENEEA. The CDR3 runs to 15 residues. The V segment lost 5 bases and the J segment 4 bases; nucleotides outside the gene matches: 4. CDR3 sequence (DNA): TGTGCCAGCAGCCCCCGACTAGCGGGGTACAATGAGCAGTTCTTC. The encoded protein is CASSPRLAGYNEQFF.

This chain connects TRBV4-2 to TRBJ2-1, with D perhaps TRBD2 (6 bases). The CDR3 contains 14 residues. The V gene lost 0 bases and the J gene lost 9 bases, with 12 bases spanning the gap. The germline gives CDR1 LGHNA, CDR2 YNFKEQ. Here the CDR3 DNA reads TGTGCCAGCAGCCAAGAAACGGGAGTGGGTGAGCAGTTCTTC. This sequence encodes CASSQETGVGEQFF.

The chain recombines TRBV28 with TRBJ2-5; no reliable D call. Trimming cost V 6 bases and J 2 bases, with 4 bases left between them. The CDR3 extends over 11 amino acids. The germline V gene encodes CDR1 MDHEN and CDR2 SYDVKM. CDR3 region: CASRTQETQYF. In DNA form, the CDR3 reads TGTGCCAGCAGAACACAAGAGACCCAGTACTTC. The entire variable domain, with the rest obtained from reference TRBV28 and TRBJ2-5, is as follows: DVKVTQSSRYLVKRTGEKVFLECVQDMDHENMFWYRQDPGLGLRLIYFSYDVKMKEKGDIPEGYSVSREKKERFSLILESASTNQTSMYLCASRTQETQYFGPGTRLLVL.